These T cell receptor beta chains were read from a single sample in a study of T cells in Graves' hyperthyroidism and ophthalmopathy. TCRdb re-called the multiplex PCR reads through MiXCR, storing one row per CDR3 protein. The table has some 550,000 distinct CDR3 sequences, roughly 20% seen once. What was sequenced was blood. The origin of the receptors is a man younger than 35 with Graves' hyperthyroidism. Both conserved end residues are part of each CDR3. D genes are given only for firm matches. A clone size is listed for some rows: how often the clone was seen (once, few, many), or a class if it is expanded.

TRBV5-4	many	17	NA	TRBJ2-2	CASSFRGGQGNTGELFF	TGTGCCAGCAGCTTCCGGGGTGGCCAGGGAAACACCGGGGAGCTGTTTTTT
TRBV27	many	15	NA	TRBJ1-1	CASSPGTARNTEAFF	TGTGCCAGCAGTCCGGGGACGGCCAGGAACACTGAAGCTTTCTTT
TRBV12-3/TRBV12-4	NA	11	NA	TRBJ2-5	CASSEMETQYF	TGTGCCAGCAGTGAGATGGAGACCCAGTACTTC
TRBV6-5	many	12	NA	TRBJ2-5	CASSYEGETQYF	TGTGCCAGCAGTTACGAAGGAGAGACCCAGTACTTC
TRBV19	many	12	NA	TRBJ1-5	CATKRGGQPQHF	TGTGCCACCAAAAGAGGGGGTCAGCCCCAGCATTTT
TRBV3-1	NA	17	NA	TRBJ1-5	CASSQDLVRGRNQPQHF	TGTGCCAGCAGCCAAGATCTTGTGCGGGGACGGAATCAGCCCCAGCATTTT
TRBV6-2/TRBV6-3	many	13	NA	TRBJ1-1	CASSYGVDTEAFF	TGTGCCAGCAGTTATGGGGTTGACACTGAAGCTTTCTTT
TRBV28	many	15	TRBD2	TRBJ2-5	CASSRLAELQETQYF	TGTGCCAGCAGTCGACTAGCGGAACTCCAAGAGACCCAGTACTTC
TRBV11-3	many	14	NA	TRBJ1-5	CASSLDMGSQPQHF	TGTGCCAGCAGCCTAGATATGGGTAGTCAGCCCCAGCATTTT
TRBV9	NA	15	TRBD1	TRBJ1-2	CASGQGEGPTYGYTF	TGTGCCAGCGGCCAGGGGGAGGGTCCGACCTATGGCTACACCTTC
TRBV29-1	few	11	NA	TRBJ2-5	CSVEHMETQYF	TGCAGCGTTGAGCATATGGAGACCCAGTACTTC
TRBV6-1	many	14	TRBD1	TRBJ1-2	CASRAGQGFYGYTF	TGTGCCAGCAGAGCAGGACAGGGGTTTTATGGCTACACCTTC
TRBV3-1	few	15	TRBD2	TRBJ2-5	CASSTRLAGRETQYF	TGTGCCAGCAGCACCCGACTAGCGGGGCGAGAGACCCAGTACTTC
TRBV12-3/TRBV12-4	many	15	NA	TRBJ1-2	CASSLLAGGYYGYTF	TGTGCCAGCAGTTTATTAGCGGGCGGATACTATGGCTACACCTTC
TRBV19	many	14	NA	TRBJ1-5	CASSILGGNQPQHF	TGTGCCAGTAGTATTCTAGGGGGAAACCAGCCCCAGCATTTT
TRBV19	NA	13	TRBD1	TRBJ1-1	CASSATTGGLAFF	TGTGCCAGTAGTGCGACGACAGGGGGCTTAGCTTTCTTT
TRBV28	many	14	TRBD1	TRBJ1-2	CASGRQGANYGYTF	TGTGCCAGCGGCCGACAGGGCGCCAACTATGGCTACACCTTC
TRBV28	many	14	NA	TRBJ1-5	CASRLVGRNQPQHF	TGTGCCAGCAGGCTTGTAGGAAGGAATCAGCCCCAGCATTTT
TRBV12-3/TRBV12-4	many	15	NA	TRBJ1-1	CASSPFEGAETEAFF	TGTGCCAGCAGTCCCTTCGAGGGAGCGGAGACTGAAGCTTTCTTT
TRBV5-4	many	15	TRBD2	TRBJ2-5	CASSPGLALQETQYF	TGTGCCAGCAGCCCGGGACTAGCCCTCCAAGAGACCCAGTACTTC
TRBV6-5	NA	15	TRBD2	TRBJ2-5	CASSYGLAGRETQYF	TGTGCCAGCAGTTACGGGCTAGCGGGACGGGAGACCCAGTACTTC
TRBV20-1	NA	13	NA	TRBJ2-5	CSASSGSQETQYF	TGCAGTGCTTCCTCCGGGTCCCAAGAGACCCAGTACTTC
TRBV5-4	NA	17	TRBD2	TRBJ2-2	CPSSMGLSGGPIGELFF	TGTCCCAGCAGCATGGGACTATCGGGGGGGCCGATCGGGGAGCTGTTTTTT
TRBV20-1	many	13	NA	TRBJ1-6	CSAPLNYNSPLHF	TGCAGTGCCCCTCTGAACTATAATTCACCCCTCCACTTT
TRBV6-1	NA	13	TRBD1	TRBJ2-7	CASNRQGVNEQYF	TGTGCCAGCAATAGACAGGGGGTAAACGAGCAGTACTTC
TRBV7-6	many	14	TRBD2	TRBJ2-7	CASSFPGGANEQYF	TGTGCCAGCAGCTTTCCCGGGGGGGCGAACGAGCAGTACTTC
TRBV6-1	NA	14	NA	TRBJ2-7	CASSWTASSYEQYF	TGTGCCAGCAGCTGGACAGCCTCTTCCTACGAGCAGTACTTC
TRBV6-1	few	13	NA	TRBJ2-4	CASRGRTGSIKYF	TGTGCCAGCAGGGGGAGGACCGGGAGCATTAAGTACTTC
TRBV2	NA	13	NA	TRBJ2-2	CASSDRGPGELFF	TGTGCCAGCAGTGATAGGGGTCCCGGGGAGCTGTTTTTT
TRBV28	NA	14	NA	TRBJ2-7	CASSLGVRSYEQYF	TGTGCCAGCAGTTTAGGTGTCCGCTCCTACGAGCAGTACTTC
TRBV12-3/TRBV12-4	many	14	TRBD1	TRBJ1-5	CASSPDRESQPQHF	TGTGCCAGCAGTCCGGACAGGGAGAGTCAGCCCCAGCATTTT
TRBV28	many	13	NA	TRBJ2-2	CASSLTGSGELFF	TGTGCCAGCAGTTTAACGGGGAGCGGGGAGCTGTTTTTT
TRBV5-1	NA	16	TRBD2	TRBJ2-7	CASSPTGGPGTHEQYF	TGCGCCAGCAGCCCGACGGGGGGGCCGGGCACCCACGAGCAGTACTTC
TRBV12-3/TRBV12-4	many	18	NA	TRBJ1-3	CASSFSPPLGSGGNTIYF	TGTGCCAGCAGTTTTAGTCCCCCCCTTGGATCGGGAGGAAACACCATATATTTT
TRBV30	many	14	TRBD1	TRBJ2-7	CAWSVGTGDYEQYF	TGTGCCTGGAGCGTCGGGACAGGGGACTACGAGCAGTACTTC
TRBV27	many	16	TRBD1	TRBJ1-3	CASSPILTGGGNTIYF	TGTGCCAGCAGTCCTATCCTCACAGGGGGCGGAAACACCATATATTTT
TRBV7-8	NA	13	NA	TRBJ2-2	CASSWGVSGELFF	TGTGCCAGCAGCTGGGGGGTTTCCGGGGAGCTGTTTTTT
TRBV11-2	NA	16	TRBD1	TRBJ1-5	CASSYGTAYSNQPQHF	TGTGCCAGCAGCTACGGGACAGCTTATAGCAATCAGCCCCAGCATTTT
TRBV10-3	NA	15	NA	TRBJ1-1	CATYPFSDAHTEAFF	TGTGCCACCTACCCGTTTTCGGATGCGCACACTGAAGCTTTCTTT
TRBV20-1	NA	10	NA	TRBJ1-1	CSAVQGWAFF	TGCAGTGCTGTACAGGGATGGGCTTTCTTT
TRBV7-8	many	15	TRBD1	TRBJ1-5	CASSLGTGTGQPQHF	TGTGCCAGCAGCTTAGGGACAGGGACGGGACAGCCCCAGCATTTT
TRBV6-1	many	15	TRBD1	TRBJ1-2	CASSEYRGPGYGYTF	TGTGCCAGCAGTGAGTACAGGGGGCCCGGCTATGGCTACACCTTC
TRBV11-2	few	16	NA	TRBJ1-6	CASSRRGSSYNSPLHF	TGTGCCAGCAGCCGCCGCGGGAGCTCCTATAATTCACCCCTCCACTTT
TRBV28	many	13	NA	TRBJ1-1	CASTEGVNTEAFF	TGTGCCAGTACGGAGGGAGTGAACACTGAAGCTTTCTTT
TRBV12-3/TRBV12-4	many	14	TRBD1	TRBJ1-2	CASSPDRGRFGYTF	TGTGCCAGCAGTCCGGACAGGGGGCGTTTTGGCTACACCTTC
TRBV29-1	many	11	NA	TRBJ1-2	CSVGMGDGYTF	TGCAGCGTCGGGATGGGGGATGGCTACACCTTC
TRBV7-2	NA	14	NA	TRBJ2-2	CASREGANTGELFF	TGTGCCAGCAGGGAAGGCGCGAACACCGGGGAGCTGTTTTTT
TRBV30	NA	12	NA	TRBJ2-2	CAWGLGAGELFF	TGTGCCTGGGGGCTTGGGGCCGGGGAGCTGTTTTTT
TRBV20-1	NA	14	TRBD1	TRBJ2-7	CSARGTGGSYEQYF	TGCAGTGCTAGAGGGACAGGTGGGAGCTACGAGCAGTACTTC
TRBV7-6	many	15	TRBD1	TRBJ1-1	CASSLLQGTNTEAFF	TGTGCCAGCAGCTTATTACAGGGGACGAACACTGAAGCTTTCTTT
TRBV28	many	14	TRBD1	TRBJ2-7	CASSLAGQGSEQYF	TGTGCCAGCAGCTTGGCCGGACAGGGGAGCGAGCAGTACTTC
TRBV27	many	13	NA	TRBJ1-1	CASTGNSNTEAFF	TGTGCCAGCACGGGGAATTCGAACACTGAAGCTTTCTTT